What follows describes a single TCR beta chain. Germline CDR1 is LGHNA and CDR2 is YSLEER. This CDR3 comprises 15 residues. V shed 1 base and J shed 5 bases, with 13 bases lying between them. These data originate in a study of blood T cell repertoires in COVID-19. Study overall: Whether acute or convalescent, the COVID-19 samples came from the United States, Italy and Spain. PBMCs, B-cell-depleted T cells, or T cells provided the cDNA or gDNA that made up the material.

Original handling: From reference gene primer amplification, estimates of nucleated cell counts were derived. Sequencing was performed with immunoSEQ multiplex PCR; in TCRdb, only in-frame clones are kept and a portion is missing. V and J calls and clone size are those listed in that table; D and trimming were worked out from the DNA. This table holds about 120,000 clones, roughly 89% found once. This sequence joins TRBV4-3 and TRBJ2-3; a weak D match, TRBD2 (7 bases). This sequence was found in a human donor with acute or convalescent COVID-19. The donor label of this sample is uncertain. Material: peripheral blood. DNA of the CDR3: TGCGCCAGCAGCCAAGTAGGGGGGGCCGTAGATACGCAGTATTTT. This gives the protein CASSQVGGAVDTQYF.